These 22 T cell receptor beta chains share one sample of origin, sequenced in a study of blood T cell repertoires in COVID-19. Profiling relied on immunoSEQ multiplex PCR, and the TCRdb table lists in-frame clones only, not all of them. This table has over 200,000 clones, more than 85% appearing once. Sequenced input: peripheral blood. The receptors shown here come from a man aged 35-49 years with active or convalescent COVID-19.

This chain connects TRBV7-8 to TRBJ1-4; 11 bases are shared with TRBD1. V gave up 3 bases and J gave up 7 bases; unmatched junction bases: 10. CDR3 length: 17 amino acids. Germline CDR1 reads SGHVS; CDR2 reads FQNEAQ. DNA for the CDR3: TGTGCCAGCAGCTTCCGTACCAGGGGACAGGGGGGTGAAAAACTGTTTTTT. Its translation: CASSFRTRGQGGEKLFF. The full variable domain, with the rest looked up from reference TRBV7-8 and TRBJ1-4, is GAGVSQSPRYKVAKRGQDVALRCDPISGHVSLFWYQQALGQGPEFLTYFQNEAQLDKSGLPSDRFFAERPEGSVSTLKIQRTQQEDSAVYLCASSFRTRGQGGEKLFFGSGTQLSVL.

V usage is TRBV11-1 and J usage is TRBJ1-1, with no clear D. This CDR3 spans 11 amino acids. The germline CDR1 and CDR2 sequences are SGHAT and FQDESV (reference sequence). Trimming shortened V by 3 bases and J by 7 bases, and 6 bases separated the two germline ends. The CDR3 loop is CASSLEGEAFF. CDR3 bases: TGTGCCAGCAGCTTGGAGGGTGAAGCTTTCTTT.

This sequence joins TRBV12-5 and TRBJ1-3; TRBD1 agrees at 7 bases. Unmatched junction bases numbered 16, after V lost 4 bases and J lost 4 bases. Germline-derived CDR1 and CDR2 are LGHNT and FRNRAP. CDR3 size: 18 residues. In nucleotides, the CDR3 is TGTGCTAGTGGTTCCCTTTTTTCCCAACAGGGGCGAGGAAACACCATATATTTT. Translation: CASGSLFSQQGRGNTIYF. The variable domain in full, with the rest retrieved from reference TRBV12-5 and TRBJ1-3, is DARVTQTPRHKVTEMGQEVTMRCQPILGHNTVFWYRQTMMQGLELLAYFRNRAPLDDSGMPKDRFSAEMPDATLATLKIQPSEPRDSAVYFCASGSLFSQQGRGNTIYFGEGSWLTVV.

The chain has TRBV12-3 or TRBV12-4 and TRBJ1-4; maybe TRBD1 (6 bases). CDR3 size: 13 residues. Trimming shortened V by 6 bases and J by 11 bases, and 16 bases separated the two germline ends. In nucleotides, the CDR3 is TGTGCCAGCAGGAGTACAGGGATCTGGAAACTGTTTTTT. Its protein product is CASRSTGIWKLFF.

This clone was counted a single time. In DNA, the CDR3 is TGTGCCAGCAGCCCCCGGAGATCCGTTGATTCACCCCTCCACTTT. Residues: CASSPRRSVDSPLHF. The V gene is TRBV7-2, the J gene TRBJ1-6; no clear D gene. Per germline, CDR1 SGHTA and CDR2 FQGNSA. V gave up 5 bases and J gave up 8 bases, with 16 bases separating them. CDR3 length: 15 amino acids.

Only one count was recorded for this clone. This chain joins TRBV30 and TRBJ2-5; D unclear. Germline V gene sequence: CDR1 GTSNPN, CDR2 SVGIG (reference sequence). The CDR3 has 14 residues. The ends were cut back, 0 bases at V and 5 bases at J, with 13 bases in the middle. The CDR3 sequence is CAWSVPPAEETQYF. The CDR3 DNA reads TGTGCCTGGAGTGTACCCCCGGCGGAGGAGACCCAGTACTTC.

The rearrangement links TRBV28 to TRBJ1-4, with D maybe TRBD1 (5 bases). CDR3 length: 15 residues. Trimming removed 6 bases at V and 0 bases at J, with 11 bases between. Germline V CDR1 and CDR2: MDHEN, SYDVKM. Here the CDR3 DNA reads TGTGCCAGCAGGCAGGGAGGGTCAACTAATGAAAAACTGTTTTTT. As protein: CASRQGGSTNEKLFF.

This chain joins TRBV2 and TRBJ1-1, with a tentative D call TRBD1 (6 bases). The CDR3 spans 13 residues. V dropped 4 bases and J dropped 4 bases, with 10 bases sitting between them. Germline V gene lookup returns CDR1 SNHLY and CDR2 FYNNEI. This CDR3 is CASSVGAGTEAFF. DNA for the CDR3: TGTGCCAGCAGTGTGGGGGCGGGCACTGAAGCTTTCTTT.

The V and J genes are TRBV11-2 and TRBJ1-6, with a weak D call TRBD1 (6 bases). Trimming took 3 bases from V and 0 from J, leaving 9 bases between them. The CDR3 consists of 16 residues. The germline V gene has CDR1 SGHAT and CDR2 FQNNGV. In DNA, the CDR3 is TGTGCCAGCAGCTTGGGACAAGGCTCCTATAATTCACCCCTCCACTTT. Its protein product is CASSLGQGSYNSPLHF. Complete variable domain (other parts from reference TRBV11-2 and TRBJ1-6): EAGVAQSPRYKIIEKRQSVAFWCNPISGHATLYWYQQILGQGPKLLIQFQNNGVVDDSQLPKDRFSAERLKGVDSTLKIQPAKLEDSAVYLCASSLGQGSYNSPLHFGNGTRLTVT.

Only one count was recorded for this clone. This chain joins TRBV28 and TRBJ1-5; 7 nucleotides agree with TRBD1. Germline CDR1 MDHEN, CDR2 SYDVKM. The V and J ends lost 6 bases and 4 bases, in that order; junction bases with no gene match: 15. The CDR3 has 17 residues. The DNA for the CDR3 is TGTGCCAGCAGCCTCCGGGACAGCTATGTGTATAATCAGCCCCAGCATTTT. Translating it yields CASSLRDSYVYNQPQHF.

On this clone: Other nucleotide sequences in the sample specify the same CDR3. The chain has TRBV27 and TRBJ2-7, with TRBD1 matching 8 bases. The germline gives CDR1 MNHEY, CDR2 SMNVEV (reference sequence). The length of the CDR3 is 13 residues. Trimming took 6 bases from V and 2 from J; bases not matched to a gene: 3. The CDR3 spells CASSRGQAYEQYF. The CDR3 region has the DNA TGTGCCAGCAGCCGGGGACAGGCCTACGAGCAGTACTTC.

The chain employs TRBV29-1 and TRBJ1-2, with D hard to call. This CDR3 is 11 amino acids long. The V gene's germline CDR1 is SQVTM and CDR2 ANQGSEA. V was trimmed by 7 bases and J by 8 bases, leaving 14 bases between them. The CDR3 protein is CSANQGGGYTF. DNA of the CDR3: TGCAGCGCCAACCAAGGAGGCGGCTACACCTTC.

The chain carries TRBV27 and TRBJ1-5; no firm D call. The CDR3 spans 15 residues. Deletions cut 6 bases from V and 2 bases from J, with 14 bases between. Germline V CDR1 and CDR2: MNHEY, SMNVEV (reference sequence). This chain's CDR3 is CASRSTGNGNQPQHF. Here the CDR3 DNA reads TGTGCCAGCAGGTCTACGGGGAATGGCAATCAGCCCCAGCATTTT.

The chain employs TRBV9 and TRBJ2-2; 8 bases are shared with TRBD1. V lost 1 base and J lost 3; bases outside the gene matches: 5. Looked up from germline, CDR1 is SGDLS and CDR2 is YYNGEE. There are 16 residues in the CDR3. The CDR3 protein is CASSVIRGLDTGELFF. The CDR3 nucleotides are TGTGCCAGCAGCGTAATCAGGGGGCTGGACACCGGGGAGCTGTTTTTT.

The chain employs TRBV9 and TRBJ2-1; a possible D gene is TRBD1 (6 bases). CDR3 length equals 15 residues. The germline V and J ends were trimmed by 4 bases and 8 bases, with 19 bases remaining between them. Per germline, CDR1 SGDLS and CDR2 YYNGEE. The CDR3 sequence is CASSPSGTKRDEQFF. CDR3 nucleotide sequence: TGTGCCAGCAGCCCCTCCGGGACAAAGAGGGATGAGCAGTTCTTC. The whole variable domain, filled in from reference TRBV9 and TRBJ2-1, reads DSGVTQTPKHLITATGQRVTLRCSPRSGDLSVYWYQQSLDQGLQFLIQYYNGEERAKGNILERFSAQQFPDLHSELNLSSLELGDSALYFCASSPSGTKRDEQFFGPGTRLTVL.

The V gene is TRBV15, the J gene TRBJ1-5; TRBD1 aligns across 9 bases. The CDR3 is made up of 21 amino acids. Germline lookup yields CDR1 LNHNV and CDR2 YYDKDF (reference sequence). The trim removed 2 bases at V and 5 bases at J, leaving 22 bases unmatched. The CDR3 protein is CATSRTHLGPAGQGPDQPQHF. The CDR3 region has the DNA TGTGCCACCAGCAGAACCCATTTAGGGCCAGCGGGACAGGGCCCCGATCAGCCCCAGCATTTT.

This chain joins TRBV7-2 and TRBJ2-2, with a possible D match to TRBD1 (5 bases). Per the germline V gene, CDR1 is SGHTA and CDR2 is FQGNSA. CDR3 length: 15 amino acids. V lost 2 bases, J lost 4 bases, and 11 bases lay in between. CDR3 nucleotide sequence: TGTGCCAGCAGCTTACAATCCAGGGCCACCGGGGAGCTGTTTTTT. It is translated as CASSLQSRATGELFF.

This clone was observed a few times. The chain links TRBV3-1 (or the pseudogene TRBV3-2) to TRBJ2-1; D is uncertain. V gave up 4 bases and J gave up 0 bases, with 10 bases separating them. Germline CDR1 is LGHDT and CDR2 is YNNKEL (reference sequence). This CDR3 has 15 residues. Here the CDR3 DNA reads TGTGCCAGCAGCCCCGATTATAGCTCCTACAATGAGCAGTTCTTC. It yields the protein CASSPDYSSYNEQFF.

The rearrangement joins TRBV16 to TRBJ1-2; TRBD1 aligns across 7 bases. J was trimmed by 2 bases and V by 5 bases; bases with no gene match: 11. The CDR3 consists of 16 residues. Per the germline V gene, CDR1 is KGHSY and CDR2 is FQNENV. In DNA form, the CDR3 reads TGTGCCAGCAGCATATTGACAGGGCCGTCCAACTATGGCTACACCTTC. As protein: CASSILTGPSNYGYTF.

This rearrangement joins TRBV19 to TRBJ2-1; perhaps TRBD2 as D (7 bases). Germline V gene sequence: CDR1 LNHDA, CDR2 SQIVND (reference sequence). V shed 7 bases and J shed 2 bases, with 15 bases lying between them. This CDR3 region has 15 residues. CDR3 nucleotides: TGTGCCAGTACCCTCGGAGGGGGGGCCTACAATGAGCAGTTCTTC. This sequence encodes CASTLGGGAYNEQFF.

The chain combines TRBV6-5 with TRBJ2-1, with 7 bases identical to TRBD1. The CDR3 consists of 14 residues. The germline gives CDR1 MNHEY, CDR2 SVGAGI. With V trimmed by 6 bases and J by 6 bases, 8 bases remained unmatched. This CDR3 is CASSLDRSGNEQFF. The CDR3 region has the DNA TGTGCCAGCAGCCTGGACAGGTCGGGCAATGAGCAGTTCTTC.

CDR3 sequence reads: CASSSGLADYTGELFF. Written as DNA, the CDR3 is TGTGCCAGCAGCTCGGGACTAGCGGATTACACCGGGGAGCTGTTTTTT. The chain combines TRBV7-2 with TRBJ2-2, with 11 nucleotides matching TRBD2. This CDR3 has 16 amino acids. The germline CDR1 and CDR2 sequences are SGHTA and FQGNSA. Losses at the gene ends were 4 bases for V and 3 bases for J; bases not matched to a gene: 4.